This TCR beta chain was sequenced in a study of radiation and T cells in renal cell carcinoma. Notes on the study in general: No pretreatment tumor biopsies were available for baseline clonotypes. Top tumor clonotypes rose in blood 2 weeks post-radiation, then contracted.

A note on this clone: Its antigen is still unknown.

TCRdb's table, derived via immunoSEQ multiplex PCR, lists solely in-frame clones and lacks some. The profile covers tens of thousands of clones, with roughly 85% appearing a single time and 25% to 35% taken by the ten largest. The length of the CDR3 is 16 residues. Per the germline V gene, CDR1 is LGHNA and CDR2 is YNFKEQ. J was trimmed by 5 bases and V by 0 bases; bases with no gene match: 6. Time point noted: blood 4 weeks post-SBRT, at nephrectomy. The treatment: 15 Gy SBRT to primary tumor, nephrectomy 4 weeks later. Nephrectomy followed 15 Gy stereotactic body radiation by 4 weeks. V usage is TRBV4-2 and J usage is TRBJ2-3; 9 nucleotides match TRBD2. This sequence was found in a woman aged 70 to 79 with renal cell carcinoma. Material: blood, obtained from a patient whose treatment included radiotherapy and nephrectomy. The CDR3 region is CASSQDLLAGEDTQYF. CDR3 coding DNA: TGTGCCAGCAGCCAAGATCTGTTAGCGGGAGAAGATACGCAGTATTTT.